This TCR beta chain was identified in a study of blood T cell repertoires in COVID-19. Study-wide background: The United States, Italy and Spain provided the acute and convalescent COVID-19 samples.

Patients in Seattle were enrolled during active infection, then followed longitudinally. The protocol was immunoSEQ multiplex PCR, while the TCRdb copy is restricted to in-frame clones and leaves out a portion. Of over 150,000 clones listed, roughly 88% were seen once; the top ten hold about 7%. CDR3 length: 13 amino acids. Deletions cut 3 bases from V and 1 base from J, with 6 bases between. Germline CDR1 is SQVTM and CDR2 is ANQGSEA. This chain joins TRBV29-1 and TRBJ2-2; TRBD1 is a possible D gene (6 bases). Source material: peripheral blood. This TCR was sampled from a woman in her forties with COVID-19, enrolled during active disease. The CDR3 nucleotides read TGCAGCGTTGACAGGGGGAACACCGGGGAGCTGTTTTTT. Amino acids: CSVDRGNTGELFF.